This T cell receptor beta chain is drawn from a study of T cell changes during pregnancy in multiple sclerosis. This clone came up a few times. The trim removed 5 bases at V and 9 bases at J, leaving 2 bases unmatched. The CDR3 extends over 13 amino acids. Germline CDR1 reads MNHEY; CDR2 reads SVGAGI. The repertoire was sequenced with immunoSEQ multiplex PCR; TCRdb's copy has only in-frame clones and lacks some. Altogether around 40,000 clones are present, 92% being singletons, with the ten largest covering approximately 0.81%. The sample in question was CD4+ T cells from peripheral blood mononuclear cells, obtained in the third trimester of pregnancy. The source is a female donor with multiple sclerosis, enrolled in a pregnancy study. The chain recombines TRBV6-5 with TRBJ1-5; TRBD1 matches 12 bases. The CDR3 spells CASSGTGGRPQHF. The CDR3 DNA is TGTGCCAGCAGTGGGACAGGGGGCCGGCCCCAGCATTTT.